This TCR beta chain is drawn from a study of PD-1 blockade in mismatch repair-deficient tumors. Turning to the study itself: Enrolled about 2013-2017, patients had progressing, pretreated mismatch repair-deficient cancers of about a dozen types.

The assay was immunoSEQ multiplex PCR, and TCRdb's table has in-frame clones only and misses some. The table records over 15,000 clones, around 81% of them present only once. V was trimmed by 5 bases and J by 5 bases, leaving 9 bases between them. The CDR3 consists of 12 residues. Germline-derived CDR1 and CDR2 are SEHNR and FQNEAQ (reference sequence). TCRs were sequenced from a few patients responding to pembrolizumab. The rearrangement uses TRBV7-9 and TRBJ1-1; no firm D call. This receptor was taken from an adult with mismatch repair-deficient cancer. The starting material was PBMCs, obtained 4 weeks after starting pembrolizumab. The CDR3 DNA reads as TGTGCCAGCAGCGACGACAAGACTGAAGCTTTCTTT. Its protein is CASSDDKTEAFF.